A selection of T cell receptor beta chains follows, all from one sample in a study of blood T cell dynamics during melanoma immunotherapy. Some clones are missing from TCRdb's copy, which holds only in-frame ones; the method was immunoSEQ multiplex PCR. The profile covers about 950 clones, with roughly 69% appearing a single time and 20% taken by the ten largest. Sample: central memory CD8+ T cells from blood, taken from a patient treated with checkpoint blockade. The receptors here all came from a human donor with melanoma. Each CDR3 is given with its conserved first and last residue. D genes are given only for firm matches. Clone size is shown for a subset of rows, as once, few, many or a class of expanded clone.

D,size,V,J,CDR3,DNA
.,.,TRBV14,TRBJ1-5,CASSRRDGVAGPQHF,TGTGCCAGCAGCCGGCGGGACGGTGTCGCGGGGCCCCAGCATTTT
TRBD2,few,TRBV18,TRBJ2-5,CASSPSSGGAAGETQYF,TGTGCCAGCTCACCAAGTTCCGGGGGGGCAGCAGGAGAGACCCAGTACTTC
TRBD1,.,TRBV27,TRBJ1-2,CASRPRTGVTIYGYTF,TGTGCCAGCAGACCTCGCACAGGGGTCACGATTTATGGCTACACCTTC
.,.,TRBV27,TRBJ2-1,CASSDTGYNEQFF,TGTGCCAGCAGTGACACAGGGTACAATGAGCAGTTCTTC
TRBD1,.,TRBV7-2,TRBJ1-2,CASSLRWDSRHGYTF,TGTGCCAGCAGCCTAAGGTGGGACAGTAGACATGGCTACACCTTC
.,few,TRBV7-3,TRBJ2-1,CASSPGLGLTEQFF,TGTGCCAGCAGCCCAGGCCTCGGGCTGACGGAGCAGTTCTTC
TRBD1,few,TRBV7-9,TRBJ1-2,CASSLEEGANGYTF,TGTGCCAGCAGCTTAGAGGAGGGGGCAAATGGCTACACCTTC
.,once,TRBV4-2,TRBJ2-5,CASSQGPGQQETQYF,TGTGCCAGCAGCCAAGGGCCCGGACAGCAAGAGACCCAGTACTTC
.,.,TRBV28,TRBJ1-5,CASSWRGRHQPQHF,TGTGCCAGCAGTTGGAGGGGGAGACATCAGCCCCAGCATTTT
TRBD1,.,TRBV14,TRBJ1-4,CASSLYRGPNEKLFF,TGTGCCAGCAGCCTGTACAGGGGCCCTAATGAAAAACTGTTTTTT
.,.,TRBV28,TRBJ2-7,CASQKQGSYEQYF,TGTGCCAGTCAAAAACAGGGCTCCTACGAGCAGTACTTC
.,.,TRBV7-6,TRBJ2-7,CASSAGPNYEQYF,TGTGCCAGCAGCGCGGGACCTAACTACGAGCAGTACTTC
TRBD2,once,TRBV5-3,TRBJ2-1,CASSRPIAGGNEQFF,TGTGCCAGCAGCCGCCCGATAGCGGGAGGCAATGAGCAGTTCTTC
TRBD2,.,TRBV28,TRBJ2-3,CASSFAGGETDTQYF,TGTGCCAGCAGTTTCGCGGGGGGAGAGACAGATACGCAGTATTTT
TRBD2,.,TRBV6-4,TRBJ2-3,CASSAGTSGTDTQYF,TGTGCCAGCAGTGCCGGGACTAGCGGCACAGATACGCAGTATTTT